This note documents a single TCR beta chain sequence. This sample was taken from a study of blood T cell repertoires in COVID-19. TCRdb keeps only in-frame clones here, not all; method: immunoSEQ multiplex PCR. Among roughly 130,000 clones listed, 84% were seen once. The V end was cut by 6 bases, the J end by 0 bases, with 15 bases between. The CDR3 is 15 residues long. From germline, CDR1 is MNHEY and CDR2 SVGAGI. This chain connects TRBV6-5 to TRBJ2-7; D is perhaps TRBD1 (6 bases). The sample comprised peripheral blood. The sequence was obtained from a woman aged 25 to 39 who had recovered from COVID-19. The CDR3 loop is CASRLDRQSSYEQYF. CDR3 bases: TGTGCCAGCAGACTAGACAGGCAAAGCTCCTACGAGCAGTACTTC.